A single sample is the source of the 18 T cell receptor beta chains below, sequenced in a study of blood T cell repertoires in COVID-19. Sequencing was performed with immunoSEQ multiplex PCR; in TCRdb, only in-frame clones are kept and a portion is missing. The sample consists of roughly 90,000 clones, 89% of them appearing once. The sample was peripheral blood. The receptor set was obtained from a woman aged 80 or over with active COVID-19.

V is TRBV7-2 and J is TRBJ2-5; D uncertain. V was pared by 3 bases and J by 2 bases, with 7 bases between. From germline, CDR1 is SGHTA and CDR2 FQGNSA. The CDR3 runs 13 residues. The chain's CDR3 is CASSFQIQETQYF. CDR3 nucleotide sequence: TGTGCCAGCAGCTTTCAAATTCAAGAGACCCAGTACTTC. The entire variable domain, with the rest obtained from reference TRBV7-2 and TRBJ2-5, is as follows: GAGVSQSPSNKVTEKGKDVELRCDPISGHTALYWYRQSLGQGLEFLIYFQGNSAPDKSGLPSDRFSAERTGGSVSTLTIQRTQQEDSAVYLCASSFQIQETQYFGPGTRLLVL.

This clone was seen just once. CDR3 sequence: CSASVETQYF. As DNA, the CDR3 is TGCAGCGCCTCCGTTGAGACCCAGTACTTC. The V call is TRBV29-1, the J call TRBJ2-5; D uncertain. The CDR3 length is 10 residues. CDR1 is SQVTM, CDR2 ANQGSEA, per germline. With 7 bases removed from V and 5 bases from J, the gap between germline ends came to 8 bases.

J is TRBJ2-7 and V is TRBV18, with 7 bases aligning to TRBD1. The germline V gene has CDR1 KGHSH and CDR2 LQKENI. V trimming: 3 bases; J trimming: 3 bases; junction bases outside the gene matches: 8. The CDR3 is made up of 15 amino acids. The CDR3 sequence is CASSPTGSGDYEQYF. CDR3 DNA: TGTGCCAGCTCACCGACAGGGTCCGGGGACTACGAGCAGTACTTC.

The rearrangement links TRBV28 to TRBJ1-2; D gene ambiguous. The germline V gene encodes CDR1 MDHEN and CDR2 SYDVKM. The length of the CDR3 is 16 residues. V was cut by 3 bases and J by 1 base, with 15 bases left in between. The CDR3 is CASSLHAAPGNYGYTF. The CDR3 DNA sequence: TGTGCCAGCAGTTTGCATGCGGCCCCGGGTAACTATGGCTACACCTTC.

The chain employs TRBV27 and TRBJ1-5; TRBD1 aligns across 7 bases. The germline CDR1 and CDR2 sequences are MNHEY and SMNVEV (reference sequence). Trimming at V came to 4 bases and at J to 5 bases, leaving 2 bases not matched to a gene. CDR3 length: 13 residues. CDR3 amino acids: CASSSDRDQPQHF. DNA of the CDR3: TGTGCCAGCAGTTCTGACAGGGATCAGCCCCAGCATTTT.

The chain links TRBV25-1 to TRBJ1-2; TRBD1 matches 8 bases. The CDR3 spans 16 residues. Germline V gene lookup returns CDR1 MGHDK and CDR2 SYGVNS. J gave up 7 bases and V 3 bases, and 13 bases lay outside the gene matches. CDR3 nucleotides: TGTGCCAGCAGTGACCCCCCGGGACAGGCCTCCTCTGGCTACACCTTC. Translated: CASSDPPGQASSGYTF.

This chain links TRBV3-1 (or the pseudogene TRBV3-2) with TRBJ2-3; a weak D match, TRBD2 (6 bases). Trimming pared 1 base from V and 1 base from J, leaving 27 bases between. The germline V gene encodes CDR1 LGHDT and CDR2 YNNKEL (reference sequence). The CDR3 sequence is 21 residues long. The CDR3 spells CASSQVRYAASRDSGTDTQYF. In DNA, the CDR3 is TGTGCCAGCAGCCAAGTGAGGTACGCCGCTAGCCGGGACTCCGGCACAGATACGCAGTATTTT.

The chain has TRBV28 and TRBJ1-1; D gene ambiguous. Germline V gene data show CDR1 as MDHEN and CDR2 as SYDVKM. Trimming took off 7 bases at V and 8 bases at J, with 11 bases between the two ends. CDR3 length: 11 residues. The DNA for the CDR3 is TGTGCCAGCACCTCGAGGCAGGAAGCTTTCTTT. This translates into CASTSRQEAFF.

The V gene is TRBV7-9, the J gene TRBJ1-1; D is undetermined. The CDR3 length is 16 residues. Between the trimmed V and J ends, which lost 2 bases and 1 base, there was a span of 14 bases. In germline, CDR1 is SEHNR, CDR2 FQNEAQ (reference sequence). Written as DNA, the CDR3 is TGTGCCAGCAGCTTAAGGTCTACACCTAGGAACACTGAAGCTTTCTTT. Protein sequence: CASSLRSTPRNTEAFF.

The V call is TRBV7-9, the J call TRBJ2-7, with 7 bases that match TRBD1. The CDR3 covers 16 residues. Per the germline V gene, CDR1 is SEHNR and CDR2 is FQNEAQ (reference sequence). Unmatched junction bases numbered 13, after V lost 5 bases and J lost 3 bases. The CDR3 protein is CASSPGQTKTLYEQYF. CDR3 in DNA: TGTGCCAGCAGCCCGGGACAGACCAAAACTCTCTACGAGCAGTACTTC.

The chain carries TRBV6-5 and TRBJ2-1; 8 bases agree with TRBD2. Trimming at V came to 6 bases and at J to 9 bases, leaving 13 bases not matched to a gene. Looked up from germline, CDR1 is MNHEY and CDR2 is SVGAGI. The CDR3 spans 15 residues. The CDR3: CASSLSGSINSEQFF. DNA of the CDR3: TGTGCCAGCAGCCTAAGCGGGAGCATTAACAGTGAGCAGTTCTTC.

The chain carries TRBV6-2 or TRBV6-3 and TRBJ2-1; 9 positions match TRBD2. The CDR3 length is 17 residues. The V segment lost 0 bases and the J segment 4 bases; nucleotides outside the gene matches: 7. The germline V gene encodes CDR1 MNHEY and CDR2 SVGEGT. The CDR3 DNA follows: TGTGCCAGCAGTTACTCCCCCGCTAGCGGGGTATACAATGAGCAGTTCTTC. Residues: CASSYSPASGVYNEQFF.

This rearrangement joins TRBV6-6 to TRBJ2-7; 13 nucleotides line up with TRBD2. The trim removed 5 bases at V and 3 bases at J, leaving 13 bases unmatched. The CDR3 length is 18 residues. Germline CDR1 reads MNHNY; CDR2 reads SVGAGI (reference sequence). CDR3: CASSRLGLAGNFFYEQYF. In DNA form, the CDR3 reads TGTGCCAGCAGTCGATTGGGACTAGCGGGAAATTTTTTCTACGAGCAGTACTTC.

The gene calls are TRBV2 and TRBJ2-4; a weak D match, TRBD2 (5 bases). V gave up 2 bases and J gave up 4 bases, with 18 bases separating them. CDR3 length equals 17 residues. Germline V gives CDR1 SNHLY, CDR2 FYNNEI. CDR3 protein: CASSELTLTPGKNIQYF. CDR3 nucleotides: TGTGCCAGCAGTGAATTAACCTTGACCCCGGGGAAAAACATTCAGTACTTC. Based on the CDR3 plus reference TRBV2 and TRBJ2-4, the full variable domain is EPEVTQTPSHQVTQMGQEVILRCVPISNHLYFYWYRQILGQKVEFLVSFYNNEISEKSEIFDDQFSVERPDGSNFTLKIRSTKLEDSAMYFCASSELTLTPGKNIQYFGAGTRLSVL.

Points on this clone: Other DNA sequences within the sample encode an identical CDR3. The chain combines TRBV7-2 with TRBJ2-3, with D possibly being TRBD2 (6 bases). The ends were cut back, 5 bases at V and 3 bases at J, with 12 bases in the middle. CDR3 size: 14 residues. The germline gives CDR1 SGHTA, CDR2 FQGNSA. Here the CDR3 reads CASSLGLATDTQYF. Written as DNA, the CDR3 is TGTGCCAGCAGCCTGGGCCTAGCGACAGATACGCAGTATTTT.

This clone appeared a single time. The genes are TRBV7-2 and TRBJ2-7; D perhaps matches TRBD2 (5 bases). The germline V and J ends were trimmed by 2 bases and 6 bases, with 14 bases remaining between them. CDR1 is SGHTA and CDR2 is FQGNSA in the germline V gene. The CDR3 runs 14 residues. The CDR3 nucleotides read TGTGCCAGCAGCTTATCCCCTAGCCGGCTCGAGCAGTACTTC. Encoded protein: CASSLSPSRLEQYF.

The rearrangement uses TRBV24-1 and TRBJ1-2; D gene ambiguous. V lost 1 base and J 4 bases, leaving 6 bases between the germline ends. The CDR3 length is 13 residues. Germline V gene data show CDR1 as KGHDR and CDR2 as SFDVKD. Written as DNA, the CDR3 is TGTGCCACCAGTGATTTACGGGGCTATGGCTACACCTTC. The encoded protein is CATSDLRGYGYTF.

CDR3 bases: TGCGCCAGCAGCCAATTCGGGGGAACAGGTTCACCCCTCCACTTT. It encodes CASSQFGGTGSPLHF. The chain recombines TRBV4-3 with TRBJ1-6, with D perhaps TRBD1 (5 bases). V lost 2 bases, J lost 9 bases, and 14 bases lay in between. CDR1 and CDR2 (germline): LGHNA, YSLEER. The length of the CDR3 is 15 residues.